This TCR beta chain was identified in a study of response to subunit inactivated influenza vaccine. TCRdb re-derived calls from the RT-PCR reads in MiXCR, one entry per CDR3 protein. The sample yields fewer than 800,000 distinct CDR3 sequences, about a sixth seen once. Study-wide results and caveats: Authors suggested each seasonal flu vaccination may recruit only limited numbers of new T cells.

Concerning this clonotype: Its specificity is unknown.

V was clipped by 6 bases and J by 6 bases; unmatched bases: 7. The CDR3 sequence is 12 residues long. Germline-derived CDR1 and CDR2 are DFQATT and SNEGSKA (reference sequence). V and J are TRBV20-1 and TRBJ2-7; TRBD2 matches 8 bases. The sample consisted of PBMCs from blood, taken 11 to 12 days after vaccination. The sequence was obtained from a man aged 45 to 65 who received an inactivated influenza vaccine. The CDR3 spells CSAARGGGEQYF. In nucleotides, the CDR3 is TGCAGTGCCGCCCGGGGGGGGGGCGAGCAGTACTTC.